This entry concerns a single TCR beta chain. The antigen remains undetermined. Using immunoSEQ multiplex PCR, the repertoire was profiled, and TCRdb retains in-frame clones only, with some absent. The table shows some 100,000 clones, with about 87% occurring only once. This entry belongs to a study of T cell responses to AZD1222 COVID-19 vaccine. The germline V gene encodes CDR1 LNHNV and CDR2 YYDKDF (reference sequence). The CDR3 is 19 amino acids. Trimming took 3 bases from V and 5 from J, leaving 26 bases between them. Study results and caveats: Baseline antibody screening turned up just six or seven seropositive AZD1222 recipients. Targets within unmutated variant regions were reportedly found for nearly half of spike-specific TCRs.

The receptor's source is an adult who received the AZD1222 COVID-19 vaccine. The sequenced sample was peripheral blood, obtained 28 days after the second AZD1222 dose. The genes are TRBV15 and TRBJ2-1; D may be TRBD1 (5 bases). The CDR3 coding sequence is TGTGCCACCAGCAGGGCCGCTAATGGGCCCTCCAGGGCCAACAATGAGCAGTTCTTC. Its translation: CATSRAANGPSRANNEQFF.